The source of this T cell receptor (beta chain) is a study of Ad26.COV2.S vaccination and SARS-CoV-2 variants. Study-wide findings and caveats: There was reportedly substantial breadth in spike-specific CD8+ and CD4+ T cell responses after vaccination. Participants in the vaccine arm had higher spike-specific TCR breadth; placebo recipients had lower. The TCR breadth and depth analyses may have produced an underestimate of total T cell responses. Similar non-spike TCR breadth was seen in vaccine and placebo recipients.

This CDR3 is built from 15 residues. Losses at the gene ends were 4 bases for V and 2 bases for J; bases not matched to a gene: 2. Germline values: CDR1 MDHEN, CDR2 SYDVKM. For this clone: Its antigen is currently unknown.

Method: immunoSEQ multiplex PCR; TCRdb's copy keeps in-frame clones and lacks some. The sample lists about 350,000 clones, just over 90% seen once, with 3% to 4% in the top ten. The sequencing used peripheral blood, collected after recovery from COVID-19. The chain employs TRBV28 and TRBJ2-6, with TRBD1 identical over 7 bases. The sequence was obtained from a human donor who had recovered from COVID-19. The CDR3 region is CASSYDRAGANVLTF. CDR3 bases: TGTGCCAGCAGTTACGACAGGGCTGGGGCCAACGTCCTGACTTTC.